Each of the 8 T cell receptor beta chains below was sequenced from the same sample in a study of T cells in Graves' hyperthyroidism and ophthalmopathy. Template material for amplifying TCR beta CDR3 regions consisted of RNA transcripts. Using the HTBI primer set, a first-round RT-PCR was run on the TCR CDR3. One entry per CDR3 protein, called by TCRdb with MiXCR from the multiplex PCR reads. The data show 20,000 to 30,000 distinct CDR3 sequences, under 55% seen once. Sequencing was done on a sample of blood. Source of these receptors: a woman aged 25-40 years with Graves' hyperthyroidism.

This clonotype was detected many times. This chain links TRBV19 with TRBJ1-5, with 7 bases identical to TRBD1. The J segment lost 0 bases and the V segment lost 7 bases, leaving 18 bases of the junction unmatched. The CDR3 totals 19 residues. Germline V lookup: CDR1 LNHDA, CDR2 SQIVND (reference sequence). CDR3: CASTFKTGSIQYSNQPQHF. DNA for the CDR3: TGTGCCAGTACTTTCAAGACAGGGAGTATACAGTATAGCAATCAGCCCCAGCATTTT. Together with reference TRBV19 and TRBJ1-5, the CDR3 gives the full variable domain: DGGITQSPKYLFRKEGQNVTLSCEQNLNHDAMYWYRQDPGQGLRLIYYSQIVNDFQKGDIAEGYSVSREKKESFPLTVTSAQKNPTAFYLCASTFKTGSIQYSNQPQHFGDGTRLSIL.

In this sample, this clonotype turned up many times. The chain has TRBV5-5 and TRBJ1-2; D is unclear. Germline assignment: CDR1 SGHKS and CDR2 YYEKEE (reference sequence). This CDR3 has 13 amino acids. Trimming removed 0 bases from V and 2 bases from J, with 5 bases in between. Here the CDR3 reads CASSLGQNYGYTF. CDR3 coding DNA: TGTGCCAGCAGCTTGGGCCAGAACTATGGCTACACCTTC.

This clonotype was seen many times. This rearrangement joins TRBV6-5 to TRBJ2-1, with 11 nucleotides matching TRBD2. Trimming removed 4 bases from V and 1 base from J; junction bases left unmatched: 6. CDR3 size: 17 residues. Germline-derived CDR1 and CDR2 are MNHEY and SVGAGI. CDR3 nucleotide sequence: TGTGCCAGCAGTTCCTTAGCGGGAGGGATTTCCTACAATGAGCAGTTCTTC. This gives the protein CASSSLAGGISYNEQFF.

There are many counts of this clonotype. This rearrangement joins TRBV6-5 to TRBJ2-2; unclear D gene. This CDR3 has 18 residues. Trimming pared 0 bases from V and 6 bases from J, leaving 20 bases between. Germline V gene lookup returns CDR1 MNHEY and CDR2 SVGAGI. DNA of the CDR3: TGTGCCAGCAGTTACTCATCTAGTCTTGAGTTTGAAGCCGGGGAGCTGTTTTTT. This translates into CASSYSSSLEFEAGELFF.

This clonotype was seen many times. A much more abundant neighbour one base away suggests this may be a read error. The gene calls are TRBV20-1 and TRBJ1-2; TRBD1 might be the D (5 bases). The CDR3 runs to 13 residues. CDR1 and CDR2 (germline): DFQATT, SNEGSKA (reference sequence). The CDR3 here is CGASAGTPTGYTF. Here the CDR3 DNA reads TGCGGTGCTAGTGCCGGGACTCCGACGGGCTACACCTTC.

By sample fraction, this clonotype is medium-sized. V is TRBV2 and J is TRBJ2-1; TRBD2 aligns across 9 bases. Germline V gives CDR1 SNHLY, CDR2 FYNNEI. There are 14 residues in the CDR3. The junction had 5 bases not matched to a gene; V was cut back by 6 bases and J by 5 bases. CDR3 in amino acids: CASRLAGIHNEQFF. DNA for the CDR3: TGTGCCAGCAGGCTAGCGGGAATTCACAATGAGCAGTTCTTC.

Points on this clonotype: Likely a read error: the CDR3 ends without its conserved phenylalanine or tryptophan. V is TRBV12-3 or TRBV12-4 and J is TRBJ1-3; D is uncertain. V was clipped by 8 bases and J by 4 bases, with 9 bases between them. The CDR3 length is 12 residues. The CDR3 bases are TGTGCCAGCGGCAGAGCAGGAAACACCATATATCTT. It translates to CASGRAGNTIYL.

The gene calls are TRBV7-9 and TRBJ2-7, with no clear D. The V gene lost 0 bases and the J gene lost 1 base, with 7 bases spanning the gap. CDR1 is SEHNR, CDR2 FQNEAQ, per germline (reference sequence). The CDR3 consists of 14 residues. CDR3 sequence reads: CASSLAGSSYEQYF. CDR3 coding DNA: TGTGCCAGCAGCTTAGCGGGAAGTTCCTACGAGCAGTACTTC.